Listed below are T cell receptor beta chains from one sample, sequenced in a study of OX40 agonist ivuxolimab in advanced cancers. The table came from immunoSEQ multiplex PCR; TCRdb's copy has only in-frame clones and leaves some out. This sample has approximately 15,000 clones, with roughly nine tenths found just once. The material was CD4+ or CD8+ T cells sorted from blood, obtained in a trial of the OX40 agonist ivuxolimab. The receptors were gathered from an adult with an advanced solid tumor such as melanoma, head and neck, liver or kidney cancer. Each CDR3 is given with its conserved first and last residue. Fields, in order: J gene, clone size, V gene, D gene, CDR3 DNA, CDR3 protein. The D gene is left open where the match is weak. Some rows mark clone size as missing; the rest say once, few, many or name a class of expanded clone.

J: TRBJ2-5
size: -
V: TRBV15
D: TRBD2
DNA: TGTGCCACCAGCAGAGATAGGAGACTAGCGGACCAAGAGACCCAGTACTTC
CDR3: CATSRDRRLADQETQYF

J: TRBJ2-3
size: -
V: TRBV11-2
D: TRBD2
DNA: TGTGCCAGCAGCGGGATAGGACTAGCGGGGGGCACAGATACGCAGTATTTT
CDR3: CASSGIGLAGGTDTQYF

J: TRBJ2-5
size: -
V: TRBV21-1
D: -
DNA: TGTGCCAGCACCCCGGGAGAACAAGAGACCCAGTACTTC
CDR3: CASTPGEQETQYF

J: TRBJ2-7
size: -
V: TRBV2
D: -
DNA: TGTGCCAGCAGTGAAGTCTGGGGCTTAGGCTACGAGCAGTACTTC
CDR3: CASSEVWGLGYEQYF

J: TRBJ2-2
size: -
V: TRBV4-1
D: -
DNA: TGCGCCAGCAGCCATAGCCGGCCGGGTTTTGTCGGGGAGCTGTTTTTT
CDR3: CASSHSRPGFVGELFF

J: TRBJ1-2
size: -
V: TRBV2
D: -
DNA: TGTGCCAGCAGTGATGCGGCAGCCGATGGCTACACCTTC
CDR3: CASSDAAADGYTF

J: TRBJ2-6
size: -
V: TRBV7-3
D: -
DNA: TGTGCCAGCAGCTCCCTCGAGCGCTCTGGGGCCAACGTCCTGACTTTC
CDR3: CASSSLERSGANVLTF

J: TRBJ1-1
size: -
V: TRBV29-1
D: -
DNA: TGCAGCGTTCCGAGGAACACTGAAGCTTTCTTT
CDR3: CSVPRNTEAFF

J: TRBJ2-1
size: large
V: TRBV9
D: TRBD1
DNA: TGTGCCAGCAGCGGCACAGGGGAATACAATGAGCAGTTCTTC
CDR3: CASSGTGEYNEQFF

J: TRBJ2-3
size: -
V: TRBV7-3
D: TRBD2
DNA: TGTGCCAGCAGCCCGGGGACTAGCGGGAGATCAGGTTTCCTCTCAGATACGCAGTATTTT
CDR3: CASSPGTSGRSGFLSDTQYF

J: TRBJ2-7
size: -
V: TRBV4-3
D: -
DNA: TGCGCCAGCAGCCAAATCGGGCCTTCCTACGAGCAGTACTTC
CDR3: CASSQIGPSYEQYF

J: TRBJ2-1
size: -
V: TRBV6-5
D: -
DNA: TGTGCCAGCAGTTACTGGGGCACCCCCTTGGATGAGCAGTTCTTC
CDR3: CASSYWGTPLDEQFF

J: TRBJ2-3
size: -
V: TRBV7-9
D: -
DNA: TGTGCCAGCAGCTTAGTCGGTGATACGCAGTATTTT
CDR3: CASSLVGDTQYF

J: TRBJ2-2
size: -
V: TRBV25-1
D: -
DNA: TGTGCCAGCAGTGGGCTAGCCGGGGGCACCGGGGAGCTGTTTTTT
CDR3: CASSGLAGGTGELFF

J: TRBJ1-6
size: -
V: TRBV27
D: -
DNA: TGTGCCAGCAGTCCCATTGGCGGGAGTAACTCACCCCTCCACTTT
CDR3: CASSPIGGSNSPLHF